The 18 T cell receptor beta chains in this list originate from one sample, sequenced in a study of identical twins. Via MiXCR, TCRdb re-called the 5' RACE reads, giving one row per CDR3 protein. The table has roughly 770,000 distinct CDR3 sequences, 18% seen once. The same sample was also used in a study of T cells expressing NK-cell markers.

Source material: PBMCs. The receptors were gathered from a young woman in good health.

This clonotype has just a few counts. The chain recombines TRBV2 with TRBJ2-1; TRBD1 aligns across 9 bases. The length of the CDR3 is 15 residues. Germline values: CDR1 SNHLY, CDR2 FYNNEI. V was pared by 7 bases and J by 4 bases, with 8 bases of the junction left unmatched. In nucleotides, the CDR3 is TGTGCCAGCAAAACGGACAGGGGCCAATACAATGAGCAGTTCTTC. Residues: CASKTDRGQYNEQFF. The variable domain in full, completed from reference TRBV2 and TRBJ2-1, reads EPEVTQTPSHQVTQMGQEVILRCVPISNHLYFYWYRQILGQKVEFLVSFYNNEISEKSEIFDDQFSVERPDGSNFTLKIRSTKLEDSAMYFCASKTDRGQYNEQFFGPGTRLTVL.

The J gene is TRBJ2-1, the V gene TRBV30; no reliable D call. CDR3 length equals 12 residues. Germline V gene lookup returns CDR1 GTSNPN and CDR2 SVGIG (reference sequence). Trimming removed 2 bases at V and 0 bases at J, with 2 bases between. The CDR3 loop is CAWSSSYNEQFF. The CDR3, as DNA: TGTGCCTGGAGTAGCTCCTACAATGAGCAGTTCTTC.

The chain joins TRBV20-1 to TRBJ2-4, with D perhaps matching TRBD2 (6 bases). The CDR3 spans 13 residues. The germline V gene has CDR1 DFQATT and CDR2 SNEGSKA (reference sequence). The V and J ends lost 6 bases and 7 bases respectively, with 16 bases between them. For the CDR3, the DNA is TGCAGTGCCGGGGACTTCAACTTTAACATTCAGTACTTC. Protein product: CSAGDFNFNIQYF.

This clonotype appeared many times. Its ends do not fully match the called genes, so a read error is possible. In nucleotides, the CDR3 is TGTGCCAGCAGCCTCCTAGCGGGAAGCACAGATACGCAGTATTTT. This gives the protein CASSLLAGSTDTQYF. The genes are TRBV5-1 and TRBJ2-3, with 9 bases aligning to TRBD2. Germline values: CDR1 SGHRS, CDR2 YFSETQ. The length of the CDR3 is 15 residues.

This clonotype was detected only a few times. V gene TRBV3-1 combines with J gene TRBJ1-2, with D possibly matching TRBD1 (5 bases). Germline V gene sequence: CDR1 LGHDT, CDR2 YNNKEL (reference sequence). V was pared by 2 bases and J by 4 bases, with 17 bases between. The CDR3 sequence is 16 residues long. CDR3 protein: CASSQPDRPPPYGYTF. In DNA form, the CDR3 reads TGTGCCAGCAGCCAACCCGACAGACCTCCCCCCTATGGCTACACCTTC.

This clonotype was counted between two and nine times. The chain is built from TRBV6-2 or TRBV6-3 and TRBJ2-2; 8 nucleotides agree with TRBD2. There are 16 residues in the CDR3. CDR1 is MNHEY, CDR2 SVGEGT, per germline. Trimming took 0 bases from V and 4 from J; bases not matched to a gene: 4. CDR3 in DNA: TGTGCCAGCAGTTACTCCAGCGGGAGCCTCACCGGGGAGCTGTTTTTT. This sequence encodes CASSYSSGSLTGELFF.

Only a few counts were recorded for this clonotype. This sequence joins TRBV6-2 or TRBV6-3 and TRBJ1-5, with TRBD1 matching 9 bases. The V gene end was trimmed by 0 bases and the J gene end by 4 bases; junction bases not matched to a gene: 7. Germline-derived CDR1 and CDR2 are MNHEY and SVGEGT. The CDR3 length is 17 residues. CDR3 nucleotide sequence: TGTGCCAGCAGTTACTCCTTTGGGACAGGGTATAATCAGCCCCAGCATTTT. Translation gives CASSYSFGTGYNQPQHF.

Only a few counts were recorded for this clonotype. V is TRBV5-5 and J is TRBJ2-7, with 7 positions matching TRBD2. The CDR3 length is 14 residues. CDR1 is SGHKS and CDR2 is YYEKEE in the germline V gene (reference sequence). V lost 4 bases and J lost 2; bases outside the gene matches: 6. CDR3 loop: CASSHLADTYEQYF. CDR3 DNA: TGTGCCAGCAGCCACCTAGCGGATACCTACGAGCAGTACTTC.

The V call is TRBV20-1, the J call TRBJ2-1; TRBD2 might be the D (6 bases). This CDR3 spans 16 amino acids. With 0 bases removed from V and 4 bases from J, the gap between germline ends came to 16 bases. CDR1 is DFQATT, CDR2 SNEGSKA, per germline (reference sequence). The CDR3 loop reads CSAREGGGAQYNEQFF. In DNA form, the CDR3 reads TGCAGTGCTAGAGAGGGCGGAGGGGCCCAATACAATGAGCAGTTCTTC.

Here the CDR3 reads CASGYGQREAFF. As DNA, the CDR3 is TGTGCTAGTGGCTACGGACAGCGTGAAGCTTTCTTT. V is TRBV12-5 and J is TRBJ1-1; TRBD1 might be the D (6 bases). Trimming left V 6 bases short and J 7 bases short, with 12 bases between. Looked up from germline, CDR1 is LGHNT and CDR2 is FRNRAP. The CDR3 has 12 residues. Complete variable domain (other parts from reference TRBV12-5 and TRBJ1-1): DARVTQTPRHKVTEMGQEVTMRCQPILGHNTVFWYRQTMMQGLELLAYFRNRAPLDDSGMPKDRFSAEMPDATLATLKIQPSEPRDSAVYFCASGYGQREAFFGQGTRLTVV.

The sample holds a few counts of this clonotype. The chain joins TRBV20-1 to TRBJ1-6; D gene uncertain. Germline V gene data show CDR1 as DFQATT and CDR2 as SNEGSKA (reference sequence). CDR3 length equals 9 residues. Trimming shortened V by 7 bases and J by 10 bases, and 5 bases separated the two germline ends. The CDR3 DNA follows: TGCAGTGTTTGGTCACCCCTCCACTTT. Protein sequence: CSVWSPLHF.

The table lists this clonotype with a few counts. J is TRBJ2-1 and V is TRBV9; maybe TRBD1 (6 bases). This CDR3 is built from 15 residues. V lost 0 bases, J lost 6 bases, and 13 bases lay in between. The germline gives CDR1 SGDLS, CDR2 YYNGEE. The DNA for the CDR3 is TGTGCCAGCAGCGTAGATACAGGGCTTATCAATGAGCAGTTCTTC. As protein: CASSVDTGLINEQFF.

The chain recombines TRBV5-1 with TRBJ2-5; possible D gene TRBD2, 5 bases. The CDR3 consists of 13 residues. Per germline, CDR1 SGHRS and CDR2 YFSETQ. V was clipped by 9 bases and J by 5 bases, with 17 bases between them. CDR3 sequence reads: CATSGGSYETQYF. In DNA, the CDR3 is TGCGCCACAAGCGGAGGTTCTTACGAGACCCAGTACTTC.

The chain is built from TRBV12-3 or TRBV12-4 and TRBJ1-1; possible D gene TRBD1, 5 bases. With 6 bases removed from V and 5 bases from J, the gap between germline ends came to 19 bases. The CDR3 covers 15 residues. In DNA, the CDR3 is TGTGCCAGCAGGGTACGGGAGGGGAGGGGAACTGAAGCTTTCTTT. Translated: CASRVREGRGTEAFF.

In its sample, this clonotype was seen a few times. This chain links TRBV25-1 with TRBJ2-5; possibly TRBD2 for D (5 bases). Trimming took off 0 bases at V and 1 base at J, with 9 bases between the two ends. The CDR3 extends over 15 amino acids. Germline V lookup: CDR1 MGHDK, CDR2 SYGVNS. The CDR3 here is CASSEYRETQETQYF. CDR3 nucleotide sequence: TGTGCCAGCAGTGAATATAGGGAGACCCAAGAGACCCAGTACTTC. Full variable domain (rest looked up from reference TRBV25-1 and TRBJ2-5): EADIYQTPRYLVIGTGKKITLECSQTMGHDKMYWYQQDPGMELHLIHYSYGVNSTEKGDLSSESTVSRIRTEHFPLTLESARPSHTSQYLCASSEYRETQETQYFGPGTRLLVL.

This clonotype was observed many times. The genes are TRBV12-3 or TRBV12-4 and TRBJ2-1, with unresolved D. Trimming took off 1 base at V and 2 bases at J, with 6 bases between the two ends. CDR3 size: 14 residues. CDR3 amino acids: CASSLGLAYNEQFF. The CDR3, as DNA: TGTGCCAGCAGTTTAGGGCTAGCCTACAATGAGCAGTTCTTC.

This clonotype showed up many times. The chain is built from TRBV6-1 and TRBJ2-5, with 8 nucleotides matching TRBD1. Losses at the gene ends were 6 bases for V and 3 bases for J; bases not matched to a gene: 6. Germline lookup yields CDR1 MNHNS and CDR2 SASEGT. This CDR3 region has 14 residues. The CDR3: CASSSQQGEETQYF. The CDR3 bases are TGTGCCAGCAGCTCGCAACAGGGGGAAGAGACCCAGTACTTC.

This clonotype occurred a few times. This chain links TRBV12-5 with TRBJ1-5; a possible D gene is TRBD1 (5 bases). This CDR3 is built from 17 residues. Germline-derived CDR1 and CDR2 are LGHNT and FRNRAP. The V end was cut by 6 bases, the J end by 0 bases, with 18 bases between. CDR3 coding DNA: TGTGCTAGTGGGGACGCTCAGGACATCTATAGCAATCAGCCCCAGCATTTT. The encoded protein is CASGDAQDIYSNQPQHF.